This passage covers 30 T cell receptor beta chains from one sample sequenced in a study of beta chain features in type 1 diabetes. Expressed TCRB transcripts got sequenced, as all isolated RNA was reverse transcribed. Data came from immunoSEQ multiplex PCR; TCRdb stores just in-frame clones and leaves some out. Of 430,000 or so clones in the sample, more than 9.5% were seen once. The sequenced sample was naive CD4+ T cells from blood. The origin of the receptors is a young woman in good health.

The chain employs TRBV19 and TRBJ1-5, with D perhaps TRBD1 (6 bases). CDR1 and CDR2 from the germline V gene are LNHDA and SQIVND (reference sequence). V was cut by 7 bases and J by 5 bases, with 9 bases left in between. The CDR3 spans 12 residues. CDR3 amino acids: CASTGADQPQHF. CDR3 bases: TGTGCCAGTACAGGGGCTGATCAGCCCCAGCATTTT.

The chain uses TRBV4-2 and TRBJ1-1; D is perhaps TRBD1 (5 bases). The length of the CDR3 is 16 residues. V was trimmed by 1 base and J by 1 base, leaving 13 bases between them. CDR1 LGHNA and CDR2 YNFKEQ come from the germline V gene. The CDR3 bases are TGTGCCAGCAGCCAAGGTTTCCGACAGCGGAACACTGAAGCTTTCTTT. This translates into CASSQGFRQRNTEAFF.

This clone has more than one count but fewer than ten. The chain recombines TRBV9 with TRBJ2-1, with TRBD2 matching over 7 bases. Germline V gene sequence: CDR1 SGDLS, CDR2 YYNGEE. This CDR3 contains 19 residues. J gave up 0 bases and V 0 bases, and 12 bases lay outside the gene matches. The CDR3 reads CASSVAQPIGGYSYNEQFF. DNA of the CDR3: TGTGCCAGCAGCGTAGCCCAACCAATCGGGGGGTACTCCTACAATGAGCAGTTCTTC.

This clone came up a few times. The CDR3 nucleotides read TGTGCCAGCAGCTTATTTCGCGGGAGCGGCCCCTACGAGCAGTACTTC. Protein sequence: CASSLFRGSGPYEQYF. The gene calls are TRBV7-2 and TRBJ2-7; 7 bases line up with TRBD2. The CDR3 totals 16 residues. The V gene end was trimmed by 2 bases and the J gene end by 2 bases; junction bases not matched to a gene: 9. Germline CDR1 reads SGHTA; CDR2 reads FQGNSA.

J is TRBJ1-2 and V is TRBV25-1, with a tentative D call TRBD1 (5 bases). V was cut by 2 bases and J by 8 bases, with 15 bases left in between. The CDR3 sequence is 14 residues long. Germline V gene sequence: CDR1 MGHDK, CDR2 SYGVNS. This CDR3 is CASSERQQGRGYTF. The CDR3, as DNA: TGTGCCAGCAGTGAACGGCAGCAGGGTAGGGGCTACACCTTC.

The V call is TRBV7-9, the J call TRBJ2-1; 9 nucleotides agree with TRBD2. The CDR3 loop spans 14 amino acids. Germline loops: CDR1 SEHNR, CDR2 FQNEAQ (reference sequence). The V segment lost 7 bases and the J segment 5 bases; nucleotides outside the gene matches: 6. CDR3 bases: TGTGCCAGCAAACCGAGACTAGCGGACAATGAGCAGTTCTTC. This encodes CASKPRLADNEQFF.

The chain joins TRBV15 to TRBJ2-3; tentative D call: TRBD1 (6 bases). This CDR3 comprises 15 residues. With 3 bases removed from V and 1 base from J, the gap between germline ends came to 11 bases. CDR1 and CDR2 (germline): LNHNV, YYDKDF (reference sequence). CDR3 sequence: CATSRYSGGTDTQYF. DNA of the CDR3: TGTGCCACCAGCAGGTATTCAGGGGGCACAGATACGCAGTATTTT.

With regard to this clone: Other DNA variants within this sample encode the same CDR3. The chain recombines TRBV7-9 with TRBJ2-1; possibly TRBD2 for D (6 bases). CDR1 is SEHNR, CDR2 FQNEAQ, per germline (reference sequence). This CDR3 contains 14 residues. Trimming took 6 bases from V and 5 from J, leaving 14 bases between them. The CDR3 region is CASSTASVHNEQFF. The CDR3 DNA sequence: TGTGCCAGCAGTACCGCTAGCGTACACAATGAGCAGTTCTTC.

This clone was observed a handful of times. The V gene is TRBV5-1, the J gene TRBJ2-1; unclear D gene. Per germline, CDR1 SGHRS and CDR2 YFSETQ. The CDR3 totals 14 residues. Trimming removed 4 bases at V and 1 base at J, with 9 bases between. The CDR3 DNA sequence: TGCGCCAGCAGCCCCACGGTTTCCTACAATGAGCAGTTCTTC. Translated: CASSPTVSYNEQFF.

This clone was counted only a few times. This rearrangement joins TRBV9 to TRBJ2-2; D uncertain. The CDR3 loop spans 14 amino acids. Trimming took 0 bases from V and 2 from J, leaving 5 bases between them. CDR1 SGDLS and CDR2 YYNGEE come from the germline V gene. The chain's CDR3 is CASSVEVNTGELFF. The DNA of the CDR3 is TGTGCCAGCAGCGTAGAAGTTAACACCGGGGAGCTGTTTTTT.

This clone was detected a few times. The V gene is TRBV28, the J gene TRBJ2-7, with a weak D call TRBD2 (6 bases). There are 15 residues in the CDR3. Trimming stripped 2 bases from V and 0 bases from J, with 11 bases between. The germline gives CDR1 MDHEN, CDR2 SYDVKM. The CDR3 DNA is TGTGCCAGCAGTTTAGGCGGGACCCGCTCCTACGAGCAGTACTTC. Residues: CASSLGGTRSYEQYF. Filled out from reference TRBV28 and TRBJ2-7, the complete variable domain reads DVKVTQSSRYLVKRTGEKVFLECVQDMDHENMFWYRQDPGLGLRLIYFSYDVKMKEKGDIPEGYSVSREKKERFSLILESASTNQTSMYLCASSLGGTRSYEQYFGPGTRLTVT.

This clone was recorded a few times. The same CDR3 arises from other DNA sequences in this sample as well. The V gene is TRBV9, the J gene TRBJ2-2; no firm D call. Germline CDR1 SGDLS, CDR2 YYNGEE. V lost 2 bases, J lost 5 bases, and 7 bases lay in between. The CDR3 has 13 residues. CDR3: CASSVGPTGELFF. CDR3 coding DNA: TGTGCCAGCAGCGTCGGCCCGACCGGGGAGCTGTTTTTT. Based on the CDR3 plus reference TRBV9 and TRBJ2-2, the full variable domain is DSGVTQTPKHLITATGQRVTLRCSPRSGDLSVYWYQQSLDQGLQFLIQYYNGEERAKGNILERFSAQQFPDLHSELNLSSLELGDSALYFCASSVGPTGELFFGEGSRLTVL.

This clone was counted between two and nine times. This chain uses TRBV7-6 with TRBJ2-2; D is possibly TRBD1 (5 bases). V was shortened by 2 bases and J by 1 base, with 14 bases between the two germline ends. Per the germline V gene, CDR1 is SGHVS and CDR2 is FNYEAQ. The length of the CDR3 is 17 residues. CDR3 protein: CASSLPRSRENTGELFF. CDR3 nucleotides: TGTGCCAGCAGCTTACCCCGGTCCAGGGAGAACACCGGGGAGCTGTTTTTT.

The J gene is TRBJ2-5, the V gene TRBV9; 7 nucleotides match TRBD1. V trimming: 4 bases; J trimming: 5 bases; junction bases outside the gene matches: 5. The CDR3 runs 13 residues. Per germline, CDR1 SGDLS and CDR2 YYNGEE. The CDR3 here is CASSLTGLETQYF. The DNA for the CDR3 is TGTGCCAGCAGCTTGACAGGGCTCGAGACCCAGTACTTC.

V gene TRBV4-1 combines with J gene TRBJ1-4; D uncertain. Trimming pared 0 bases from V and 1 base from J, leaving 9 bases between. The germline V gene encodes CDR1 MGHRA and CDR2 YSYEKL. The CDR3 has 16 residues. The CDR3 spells CASSQDLEGTNEKLFF. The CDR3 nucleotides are TGCGCCAGCAGCCAAGATCTGGAGGGAACTAATGAAAAACTGTTTTTT.

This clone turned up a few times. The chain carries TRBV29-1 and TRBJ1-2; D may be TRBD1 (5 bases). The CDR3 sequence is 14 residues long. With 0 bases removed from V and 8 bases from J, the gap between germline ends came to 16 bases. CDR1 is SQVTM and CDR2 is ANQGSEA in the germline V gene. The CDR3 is CSVEDRAGEFGYTF. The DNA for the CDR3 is TGCAGCGTTGAAGATAGGGCGGGGGAATTCGGCTACACCTTC. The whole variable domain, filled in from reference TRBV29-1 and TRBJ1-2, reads SAVISQKPSRDICQRGTSLTIQCQVDSQVTMMFWYRQQPGQSLTLIATANQGSEATYESGFVIDKFPISRPNLTFSTLTVSNMSPEDSSIYLCSVEDRAGEFGYTFGSGTRLTVV.

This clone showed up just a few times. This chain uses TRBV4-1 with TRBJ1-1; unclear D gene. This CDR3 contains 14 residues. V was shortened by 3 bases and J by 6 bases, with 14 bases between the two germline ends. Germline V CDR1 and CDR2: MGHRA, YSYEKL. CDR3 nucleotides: TGCGCCAGCAGCCACCCCGGGATGCGGGCTGAAGCTTTCTTT. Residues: CASSHPGMRAEAFF.

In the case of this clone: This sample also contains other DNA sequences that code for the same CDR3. The CDR3 here is CASSLGPGAYNEQFF. DNA of the CDR3: TGTGCCAGCAGCCTTGGCCCCGGGGCGTACAATGAGCAGTTCTTC. The gene calls are TRBV7-2 and TRBJ2-1; D might be TRBD1 or TRBD2, each matching 5 bases. The CDR3 has 15 amino acids. The V end was cut by 5 bases, the J end by 4 bases, with 15 bases between. Germline values: CDR1 SGHTA, CDR2 FQGNSA.

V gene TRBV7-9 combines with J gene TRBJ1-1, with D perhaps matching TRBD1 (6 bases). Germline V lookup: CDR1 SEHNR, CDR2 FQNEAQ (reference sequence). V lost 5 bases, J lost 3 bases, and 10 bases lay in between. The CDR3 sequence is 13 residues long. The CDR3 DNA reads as TGTGCCAGCAGCCCAGGACAGCACACTGAAGCTTTCTTT. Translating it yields CASSPGQHTEAFF.

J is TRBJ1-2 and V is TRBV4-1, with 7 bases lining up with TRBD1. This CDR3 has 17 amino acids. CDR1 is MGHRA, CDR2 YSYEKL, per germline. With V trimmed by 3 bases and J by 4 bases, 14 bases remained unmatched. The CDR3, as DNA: TGCGCCAGCAGCCATGTGCGTACGGGACAGTTGATCTATGGCTACACCTTC. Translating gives CASSHVRTGQLIYGYTF.

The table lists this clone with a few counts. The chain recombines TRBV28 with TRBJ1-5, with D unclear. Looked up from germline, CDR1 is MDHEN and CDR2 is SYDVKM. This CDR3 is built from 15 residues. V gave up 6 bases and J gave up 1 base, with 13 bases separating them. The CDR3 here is CASSLPGVSNQPQHF. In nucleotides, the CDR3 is TGTGCCAGCAGCCTACCGGGAGTGAGCAATCAGCCCCAGCATTTT.

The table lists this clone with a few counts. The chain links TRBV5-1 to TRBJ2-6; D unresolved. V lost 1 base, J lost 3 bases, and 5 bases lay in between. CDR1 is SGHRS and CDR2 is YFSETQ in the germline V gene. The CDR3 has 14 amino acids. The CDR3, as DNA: TGCGCCAGCAGCTTGAGCCTTGGGGCCAACGTCCTGACTTTC. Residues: CASSLSLGANVLTF.

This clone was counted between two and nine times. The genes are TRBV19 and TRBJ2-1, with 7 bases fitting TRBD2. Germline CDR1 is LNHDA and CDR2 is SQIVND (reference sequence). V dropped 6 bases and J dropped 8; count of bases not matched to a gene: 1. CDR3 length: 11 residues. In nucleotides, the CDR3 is TGTGCCAGTAGAGGGAGGGATGAGCAGTTCTTC. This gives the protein CASRGRDEQFF.

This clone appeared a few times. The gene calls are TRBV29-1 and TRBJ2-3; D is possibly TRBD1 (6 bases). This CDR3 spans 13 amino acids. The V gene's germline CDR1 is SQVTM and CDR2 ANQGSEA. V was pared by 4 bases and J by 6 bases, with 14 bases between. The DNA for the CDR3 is TGCAGCGTTGGGTCAGGGGAGCGGGATACGCAGTATTTT. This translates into CSVGSGERDTQYF.

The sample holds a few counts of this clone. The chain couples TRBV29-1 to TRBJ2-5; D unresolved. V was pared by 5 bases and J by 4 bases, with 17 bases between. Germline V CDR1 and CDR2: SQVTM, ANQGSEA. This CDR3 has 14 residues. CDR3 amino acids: CSVLPVNGLETQYF. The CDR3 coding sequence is TGCAGCGTTCTCCCAGTTAACGGGCTAGAGACCCAGTACTTC.

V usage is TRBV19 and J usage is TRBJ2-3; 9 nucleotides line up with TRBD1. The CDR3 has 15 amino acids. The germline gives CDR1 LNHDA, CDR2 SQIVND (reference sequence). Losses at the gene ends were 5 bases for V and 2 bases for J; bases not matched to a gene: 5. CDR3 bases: TGTGCCAGTAGTTTCCGGACAGGGGACACAGATACGCAGTATTTT. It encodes CASSFRTGDTDTQYF.

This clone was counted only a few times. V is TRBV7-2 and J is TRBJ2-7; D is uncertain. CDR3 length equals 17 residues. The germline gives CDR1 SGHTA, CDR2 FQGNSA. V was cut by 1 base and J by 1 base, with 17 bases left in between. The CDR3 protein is CASSLGISARRSYEQYF. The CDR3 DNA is TGTGCCAGCAGCTTAGGAATTTCGGCGAGAAGGTCCTACGAGCAGTACTTC.

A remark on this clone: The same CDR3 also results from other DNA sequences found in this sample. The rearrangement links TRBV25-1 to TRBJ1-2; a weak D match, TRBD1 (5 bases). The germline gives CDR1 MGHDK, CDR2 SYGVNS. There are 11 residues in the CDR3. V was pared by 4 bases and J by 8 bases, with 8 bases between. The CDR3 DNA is TGTGCCAGCAGTGTTGCAGGGGGCTACACCTTC. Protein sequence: CASSVAGGYTF.

The CDR3 region is CASSRTGNTGNTIYF. In DNA form, the CDR3 reads TGTGCCAGCAGCAGGACAGGGAATACAGGAAACACCATATATTTT. V is TRBV7-2 and J is TRBJ1-3, with TRBD1 matching over 8 bases. The CDR3 is made up of 15 amino acids. Looked up from germline, CDR1 is SGHTA and CDR2 is FQGNSA. The V segment lost 5 bases and the J segment 4 bases; nucleotides outside the gene matches: 7.

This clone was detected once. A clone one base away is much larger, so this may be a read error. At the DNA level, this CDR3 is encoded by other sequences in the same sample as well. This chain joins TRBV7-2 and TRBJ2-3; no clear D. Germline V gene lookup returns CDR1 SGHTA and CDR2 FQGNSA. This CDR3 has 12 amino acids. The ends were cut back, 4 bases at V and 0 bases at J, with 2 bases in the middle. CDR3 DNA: TGTGCCAGCAGCTCGAGCACAGATACGCAGTATTTT. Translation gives CASSSSTDTQYF.